This T cell receptor beta chain derives from a study of blood T cell repertoires in COVID-19. As for the study in general: Samples came from the United States, Italy and Spain, spanning acute and convalescent COVID-19.

This clone was found once. The cohort comprised adults aged roughly 18 to 90 years residing in about two dozen US areas. Self-reported history from a screening survey and questionnaire set each donor's cohort. Only in-frame clones appear in the TCRdb table, and some are missing; sequencing was by immunoSEQ multiplex PCR. Found here are approximately 150,000 clones, over 80% of them singletons; the top ten hold approximately 11%. The CDR3 has 15 amino acids. Per the germline V gene, CDR1 is MNHEY and CDR2 is SVGAGI. Between the trimmed V and J ends, which lost 4 bases and 4 bases, there was a span of 14 bases.

The sequenced material came from PBMCs or T cells enriched from blood (not recorded which). The J gene is TRBJ2-1, the V gene TRBV6-5; TRBD1 is a possible D gene (6 bases). The clonotype was recovered from a man in his fifties or sixties who had recovered from COVID-19. For the CDR3, the DNA is TGTGCCAGCAGTTCTACACAGGGTGCGTACAATGAGCAGTTCTTC. Its translation is CASSSTQGAYNEQFF.